The 27 T cell receptor beta chains below were found in one sample sequenced in a study of blood T cell repertoires in COVID-19 (dated by TCRdb to the early 2020s). The library came from the immunoSEQ multiplex PCR assay. TCRdb's version of the immuneACCESS table is confined to in-frame rearrangements and falls short of the full clone set. An unresolved V gene accounts for under half of the shortfall where checked; the remainder is of unknown origin. The sample includes 180,000 or so clones, with under 90% observed a single time. In total, the top ten clones hold roughly 14% of the sample. The sequencing input was peripheral blood. All receptors derive from a woman in her 70s with COVID-19, enrolled during active disease.

J is TRBJ2-5 and V is TRBV12-3 or TRBV12-4; no clear D. V lost 7 bases and J 2 bases, leaving 8 bases between the germline ends. The length of the CDR3 is 12 residues. The CDR3 reads CASKSSQETQYF. The CDR3, as DNA: TGTGCCAGCAAGTCTAGTCAAGAGACCCAGTACTTC.

This clone came up a few times. This chain uses TRBV7-3 with TRBJ1-6, with unresolved D. This CDR3 spans 14 amino acids. Trimming shortened V by 2 bases and J by 7 bases, and 9 bases separated the two germline ends. CDR1 SGHTA and CDR2 FQGTGA come from the germline V gene. This CDR3 is CASSLGHVNSPLHF. The DNA of the CDR3 is TGTGCCAGCAGCTTAGGGCACGTCAATTCACCCCTCCACTTT.

The chain has TRBV12-3 or TRBV12-4 and TRBJ2-5; the D is unclear. Trimming took off 3 bases at V and 4 bases at J, with 6 bases between the two ends. The CDR3 covers 12 residues. The CDR3 DNA reads TGTGCCAGCAGTTTCGCAGGAGAGACCCAGTACTTC. The encoded protein is CASSFAGETQYF.

The gene calls are TRBV10-3 and TRBJ2-2; TRBD2 agrees at 14 bases. This CDR3 has 17 amino acids. The ends lost 6 bases at V and 5 bases at J; junction bases unmatched: 8. CDR1 and CDR2 (germline): ENHRY, SYGVKD. The CDR3 DNA reads TGTGCCATCAGACCCGGACTAGCGGGGGGACTGACCGGGGAGCTGTTTTTT. Residues: CAIRPGLAGGLTGELFF.

V usage is TRBV18 and J usage is TRBJ2-7; maybe TRBD1 (6 bases). Germline V CDR1 and CDR2: KGHSH, LQKENI. This CDR3 is built from 15 residues. The V end lost 4 bases, the J end lost 3 bases, and 16 bases lay between the germline ends. CDR3 sequence: CASSRYTGIYYEQYF. The CDR3 region has the DNA TGTGCCAGCTCACGATACACAGGGATTTACTACGAGCAGTACTTC.

The genes are TRBV11-3 and TRBJ2-6, with a tentative D call TRBD2 (7 bases). CDR1 is SGHNT, CDR2 YENEEA, per germline. This CDR3 comprises 19 residues. V was pared by 5 bases and J by 0 bases, with 20 bases between. CDR3 coding DNA: TGTGCCAGCAGCGCCGGGGGGACACCCGAATCCTCTGGGGCCAACGTCCTGACTTTC. Its protein product is CASSAGGTPESSGANVLTF. Supplemented by reference TRBV11-3 and TRBJ2-6, the full variable domain reads EAGVVQSPRYKIIEKKQPVAFWCNPISGHNTLYWYLQNLGQGPELLIRYENEEAVDDSQLPKDRFSAERLKGVDSTLKIQPAELGDSAVYLCASSAGGTPESSGANVLTFGAGSRLTVL.

This clone was recorded once. The chain uses TRBV5-1 and TRBJ1-5, with 8 bases identical to TRBD1. The CDR3 sequence is 14 residues long. V lost 0 bases, J lost 7 bases, and 3 bases stayed unmatched. Germline V gene lookup returns CDR1 SGHRS and CDR2 YFSETQ. CDR3 in amino acids: CASSLETGAQPQHF. CDR3 DNA: TGCGCCAGCAGCTTGGAGACAGGGGCACAGCCCCAGCATTTT.

With respect to this clone: This same CDR3 is encoded by further DNA sequences in the sample. This sequence joins TRBV7-9 and TRBJ2-3; D gene unclear. The CDR3 has 14 amino acids. Trimming removed 1 base from V and 0 bases from J, with 5 bases in between. The V gene's germline CDR1 is SEHNR and CDR2 FQNEAQ (reference sequence). CDR3 residues: CASSLGLSTDTQYF. The CDR3 DNA reads TGTGCCAGCAGCTTAGGTCTCAGCACAGATACGCAGTATTTT.

The chain uses TRBV29-1 and TRBJ1-1, with D perhaps matching TRBD1 (6 bases). Trimming removed 6 bases at V and 3 bases at J, with 14 bases between. CDR1 is SQVTM and CDR2 is ANQGSEA in the germline V gene. This CDR3 comprises 13 residues. The CDR3 DNA reads as TGCAGCGTAAACAGGGATGGGGACACTGAAGCTTTCTTT. Translating gives CSVNRDGDTEAFF.

The V gene is TRBV4-1, the J gene TRBJ2-1; TRBD2 is a possible D gene (6 bases). In germline, CDR1 is MGHRA, CDR2 YSYEKL. This CDR3 is 15 amino acids long. V was shortened by 4 bases and J by 0 bases, with 10 bases between the two germline ends. The CDR3 loop is CASSRGESSYNEQFF. The CDR3, as DNA: TGCGCCAGCAGCCGCGGGGAAAGCTCCTACAATGAGCAGTTCTTC.

The V and J genes are TRBV28 and TRBJ1-1, with TRBD1 identical over 7 bases. The trim removed 4 bases at V and 3 bases at J, leaving 11 bases unmatched. This CDR3 comprises 16 residues. The germline gives CDR1 MDHEN, CDR2 SYDVKM. The CDR3 DNA is TGTGCCAGCAGTTCCATTCGACAGGGAAGAGACACTGAAGCTTTCTTT. Translated, it gives CASSSIRQGRDTEAFF.

The V and J genes are TRBV24-1 and TRBJ2-1; 9 nucleotides align to TRBD1. The CDR3 length is 15 residues. V gave up 8 bases and J gave up 7 bases; unmatched junction bases: 11. In germline, CDR1 is KGHDR, CDR2 SFDVKD. The DNA of the CDR3 is TGTGCCACCACCGCCCCGGGACAGGGTGGAAATGAGCAGTTCTTC. Its protein is CATTAPGQGGNEQFF.

The CDR3 DNA reads TGTGCCAGTAGTATAGCCCCTACAGGGCTCTATGGCTACACCTTC. Encoded protein: CASSIAPTGLYGYTF. This sequence joins TRBV19 and TRBJ1-2; tentative D call: TRBD1 (6 bases). CDR1 LNHDA and CDR2 SQIVND come from the germline V gene (reference sequence). V dropped 1 base and J dropped 4 bases, with 13 bases sitting between them. The CDR3 is 15 amino acids. The whole variable domain, filled in from reference TRBV19 and TRBJ1-2, reads DGGITQSPKYLFRKEGQNVTLSCEQNLNHDAMYWYRQDPGQGLRLIYYSQIVNDFQKGDIAEGYSVSREKKESFPLTVTSAQKNPTAFYLCASSIAPTGLYGYTFGSGTRLTVV.

V usage is TRBV11-2 and J usage is TRBJ2-7, with D possibly TRBD2 on 7 matching bases. The V and J ends lost 5 bases and 5 bases respectively, with 16 bases between them. Germline CDR1 is SGHAT and CDR2 is FQNNGV. The CDR3 spans 14 residues. The CDR3 DNA is TGTGCCAGCAGCAAAGGGGGGGGTCGGGACGAGCAGTACGTC. This codes for CASSKGGGRDEQYV.

The sample holds one count of this clone. The chain has TRBV28 and TRBJ2-7, with 10 nucleotides matching TRBD2. Germline values: CDR1 MDHEN, CDR2 SYDVKM. V dropped 4 bases and J dropped 2; count of bases not matched to a gene: 8. The CDR3 spans 16 residues. The CDR3 bases are TGTGCCAGCAGTTCAGTAGCTAGCGGGGGCCCCTACGAGCAGTACTTC. It codes for CASSSVASGGPYEQYF. The variable domain in full, with the rest retrieved from reference TRBV28 and TRBJ2-7, is DVKVTQSSRYLVKRTGEKVFLECVQDMDHENMFWYRQDPGLGLRLIYFSYDVKMKEKGDIPEGYSVSREKKERFSLILESASTNQTSMYLCASSSVASGGPYEQYFGPGTRLTVT.

The chain carries TRBV18 and TRBJ1-5; D is unclear. This CDR3 has 18 amino acids. Trimming shortened V by 6 bases and J by 3 bases, and 24 bases separated the two germline ends. Germline lookup yields CDR1 KGHSH and CDR2 LQKENI. CDR3 residues: CASSLLAPGRMANQPQHF. The CDR3 bases are TGTGCCAGCTCTCTCCTGGCCCCCGGCAGGATGGCCAATCAGCCCCAGCATTTT.

The V and J genes are TRBV6-5 and TRBJ1-6; the match to TRBD1 covers 9 bases. This CDR3 has 15 residues. CDR1 and CDR2 (germline): MNHEY, SVGAGI. The V segment lost 6 bases and the J segment 8 bases; nucleotides outside the gene matches: 8. The CDR3 region has the DNA TGTGCCAGCAGGGGTCCTACAGGGGGCGATTCACCCCTCCACTTT. It yields the protein CASRGPTGGDSPLHF.

The V gene is TRBV30, the J gene TRBJ2-2; tentative D call: TRBD2 (6 bases). There are 12 residues in the CDR3. Trimming stripped 2 bases from V and 7 bases from J, with 8 bases between. Germline loops: CDR1 GTSNPN, CDR2 SVGIG (reference sequence). The CDR3 coding sequence is TGTGCCTGGAGTCAGGGAGGCGGGGAGCTGTTTTTT. It encodes CAWSQGGGELFF.

The chain links TRBV5-1 to TRBJ1-5; 8 bases map to TRBD1. The CDR3 totals 14 residues. Losses at the gene ends were 4 bases for V and 2 bases for J; bases not matched to a gene: 2. CDR1 and CDR2 (germline): SGHRS, YFSETQ. CDR3 sequence (DNA): TGCGCCAGCAGCCAGACAGGGGGCAATCAGCCCCAGCATTTT. Protein: CASSQTGGNQPQHF.

The chain joins TRBV2 to TRBJ1-5; no clear D gene. This CDR3 has 13 amino acids. V lost 6 bases and J lost 0, with 6 bases in between. The germline CDR1 and CDR2 sequences are SNHLY and FYNNEI. The CDR3 nucleotides are TGTGCCAGCAGGGGAGATAGCAATCAGCCCCAGCATTTT. Encoded protein: CASRGDSNQPQHF.

V gene TRBV2 combines with J gene TRBJ1-1; TRBD1 aligns across 7 bases. This CDR3 contains 16 residues. V lost 4 bases and J lost 0; bases outside the gene matches: 8. Germline V gene sequence: CDR1 SNHLY, CDR2 FYNNEI. The CDR3 coding sequence is TGTGCCAGCAGTGTAACAGGGGCGCAGCTGAACACTGAAGCTTTCTTT. It specifies CASSVTGAQLNTEAFF.

This chain joins TRBV25-1 and TRBJ1-2; no clear D gene. Trimming removed 2 bases from V and 9 bases from J, with 16 bases in between. CDR1 is MGHDK and CDR2 is SYGVNS in the germline V gene. CDR3 length equals 14 residues. The CDR3 loop reads CASSEGSVLRSYTF. Here the CDR3 DNA reads TGTGCCAGCAGTGAAGGCAGTGTCTTGAGGAGCTACACCTTC.

This clone was detected only once. The chain recombines TRBV6-4 with TRBJ1-2; 7 bases are a match to TRBD1. The CDR3 spans 15 residues. The V gene's germline CDR1 is MRHNA and CDR2 SNTAGT. The trim removed 6 bases at V and 5 bases at J, leaving 12 bases unmatched. The CDR3 loop is CASSRSPTGDYGYTF. The CDR3, as DNA: TGTGCCAGCAGCCGATCCCCTACAGGGGATTATGGCTACACCTTC.

The chain joins TRBV6-4 to TRBJ1-2; 8 bases are shared with TRBD1. The CDR3 contains 16 residues. V gave up 6 bases and J gave up 7 bases; unmatched junction bases: 16. Germline CDR1 and CDR2: MRHNA and SNTAGT. CDR3 amino acids: CASSQRPGTGLSGYTF. Written as DNA, the CDR3 is TGTGCCAGCAGCCAACGCCCCGGGACAGGCCTGAGTGGCTACACCTTC.

This clone was seen more than once but under ten times. The J gene is TRBJ1-6, the V gene TRBV2; 7 nucleotides agree with TRBD1. The CDR3 is 15 amino acids. CDR1 and CDR2 (germline): SNHLY, FYNNEI. V lost 8 bases to trimming and J lost 9 bases; unmatched junction nucleotides: 13. CDR3 amino acids: CASGALRQGISPLHF. The CDR3 coding sequence is TGTGCCAGCGGGGCCCTTAGACAGGGCATTTCACCCCTCCACTTT.

The chain uses TRBV28 and TRBJ2-7, with TRBD1 identical over 7 bases. Germline V gene data show CDR1 as MDHEN and CDR2 as SYDVKM. The CDR3 runs to 13 residues. V dropped 8 bases and J dropped 2; count of bases not matched to a gene: 6. CDR3 coding DNA: TGTGCCAGCTCCGGGACAGCTACCTACGAGCAGTACTTC. Translation: CASSGTATYEQYF.

V usage is TRBV11-1 and J usage is TRBJ1-6; TRBD1 matches 11 bases. CDR3 length: 15 amino acids. The V segment lost 5 bases and the J segment 7 bases; nucleotides outside the gene matches: 4. The germline CDR1 and CDR2 sequences are SGHAT and FQDESV (reference sequence). The CDR3 DNA sequence: TGTGCCAGCAGCCCTCGGGACAGGGGGAATTCACCCCTCCACTTT. Protein product: CASSPRDRGNSPLHF.